This T cell receptor beta chain is drawn from a study of blood T cell repertoires in COVID-19. Study information: Samples representing acute and convalescent COVID-19 were sourced from the United States, Italy and Spain. From T cells, B-cell-depleted T cells, or PBMCs came the material, which was cDNA or gDNA.

From germline, CDR1 is SEHNR and CDR2 FQNEAQ (reference sequence). The CDR3 spans 16 residues. Trimming stripped 7 bases from V and 0 bases from J, with 18 bases between. Method: immunoSEQ multiplex PCR; TCRdb's copy keeps in-frame clones and lacks some. The table lists 90,000 or so clones, 72% of them singletons. This clone is a singleton in its sample. The sequence was obtained from a woman in her fifties or sixties in a cohort sampled during active or convalescent COVID-19. Sequencing was carried out using peripheral blood. The chain joins TRBV7-9 to TRBJ1-2; D unresolved. The CDR3 is CASTRGGNLANYGYTF. As DNA, the CDR3 is TGTGCCAGCACCCGGGGAGGGAACCTAGCTAACTATGGCTACACCTTC. Drawing the rest from reference TRBV7-9 and TRBJ1-2, the complete variable domain is DTGVSQNPRHKITKRGQNVTFRCDPISEHNRLYWYRQTLGQGPEFLTYFQNEAQLEKSRLLSDRFSAERPKGSFSTLEIQRTEQGDSAMYLCASTRGGNLANYGYTFGSGTRLTVV.